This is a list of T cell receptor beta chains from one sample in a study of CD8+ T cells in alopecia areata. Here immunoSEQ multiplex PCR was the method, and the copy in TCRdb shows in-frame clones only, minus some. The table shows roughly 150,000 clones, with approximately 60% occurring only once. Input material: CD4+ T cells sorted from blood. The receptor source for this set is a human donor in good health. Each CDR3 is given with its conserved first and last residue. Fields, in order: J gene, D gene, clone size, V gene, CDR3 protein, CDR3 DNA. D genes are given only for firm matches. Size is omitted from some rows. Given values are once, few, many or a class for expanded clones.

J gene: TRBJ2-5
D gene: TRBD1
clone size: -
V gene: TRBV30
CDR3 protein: CAWSRTGVHGETQYF
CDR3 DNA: TGTGCCTGGAGTAGGACAGGGGTTCACGGGGAGACCCAGTACTTC

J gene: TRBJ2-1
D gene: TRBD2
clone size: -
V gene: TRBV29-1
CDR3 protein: CSVERRLAGEVREQFF
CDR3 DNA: TGCAGCGTTGAACGCCGGCTAGCGGGAGAGGTTAGGGAGCAGTTCTTC

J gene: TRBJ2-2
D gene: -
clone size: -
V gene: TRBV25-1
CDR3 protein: CASSDRNTGELFF
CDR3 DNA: TGTGCCAGCAGTGACAGAAACACCGGGGAGCTGTTTTTT

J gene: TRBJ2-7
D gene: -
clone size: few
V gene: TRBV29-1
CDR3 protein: CSVESLGTPFSYEQYF
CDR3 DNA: TGCAGCGTTGAGAGTCTCGGGACACCCTTCTCCTACGAGCAGTACTTC

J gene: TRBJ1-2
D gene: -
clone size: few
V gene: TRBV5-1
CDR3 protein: CASSPQGYGYTF
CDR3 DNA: TGCGCCAGCAGCCCCCAGGGGTACGGCTACACCTTC

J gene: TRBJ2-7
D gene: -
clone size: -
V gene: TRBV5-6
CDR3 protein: CASSWRSGLSYEQYF
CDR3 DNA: TGTGCCAGCAGCTGGAGGAGCGGGCTCTCCTACGAGCAGTACTTC

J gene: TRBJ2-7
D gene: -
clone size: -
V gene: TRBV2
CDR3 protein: CASSASGLTSYEQYF
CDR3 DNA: TGTGCCAGCAGCGCCTCGGGACTCACTTCCTACGAGCAGTACTTC

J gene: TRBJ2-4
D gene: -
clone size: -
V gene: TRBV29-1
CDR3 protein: CSVLMGTDIQYF
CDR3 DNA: TGCAGCGTCCTCATGGGTACGGACATTCAGTACTTC

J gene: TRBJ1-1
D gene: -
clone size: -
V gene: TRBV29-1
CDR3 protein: CSVGQGGEAFF
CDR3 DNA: TGCAGCGTTGGGCAGGGAGGTGAAGCTTTCTTT

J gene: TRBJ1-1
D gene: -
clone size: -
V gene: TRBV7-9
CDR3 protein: CASSLAGGIREAFF
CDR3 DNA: TGTGCCAGCAGCTTAGCTGGGGGGATCCGGGAAGCTTTCTTT

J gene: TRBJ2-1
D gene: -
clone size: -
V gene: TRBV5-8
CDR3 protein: CASSLDDGYNEQFF
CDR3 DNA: TGTGCCAGCAGCTTGGACGACGGCTACAATGAGCAGTTCTTC

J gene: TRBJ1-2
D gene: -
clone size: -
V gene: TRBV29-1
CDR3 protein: CSVDPGKDYGYTF
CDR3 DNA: TGCAGCGTTGACCCAGGAAAAGACTATGGCTACACCTTC

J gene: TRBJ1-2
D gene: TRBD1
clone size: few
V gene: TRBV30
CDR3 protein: CAWSTPRDSNYGYTF
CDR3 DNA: TGTGCCTGGAGTACTCCCCGGGACAGCAACTATGGCTACACCTTC

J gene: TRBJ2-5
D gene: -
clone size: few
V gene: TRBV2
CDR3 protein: CASSEHGGETQYF
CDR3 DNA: TGTGCCAGCAGTGAACACGGAGGGGAGACCCAGTACTTC

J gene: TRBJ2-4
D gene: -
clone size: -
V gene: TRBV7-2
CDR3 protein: CASSSPGSSNIQYF
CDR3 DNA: TGTGCCAGCAGCTCCCCGGGATCATCAAACATTCAGTACTTC

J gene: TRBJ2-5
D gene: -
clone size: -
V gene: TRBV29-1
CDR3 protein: CSVDRRDKRETQYF
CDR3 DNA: TGCAGCGTTGACAGACGGGACAAGCGAGAGACCCAGTACTTC

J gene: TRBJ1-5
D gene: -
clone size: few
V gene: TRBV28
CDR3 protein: CASSLLGQPQHF
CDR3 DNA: TGTGCCAGCAGTTTACTGGGCCAGCCCCAGCATTTT

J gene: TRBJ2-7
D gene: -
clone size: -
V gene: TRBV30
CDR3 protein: CAGIGVEARDYEQYF
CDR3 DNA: TGTGCCGGTATCGGGGTGGAGGCCCGGGATTACGAGCAGTACTTC